The rows below give T cell receptor beta chains drawn from one sample of a study of molecular identifiers for immune sequencing clone quantification. TCRdb reanalysed the PCR reads using MiXCR and keeps one entry per CDR3 protein. The table has more than 250,000 distinct CDR3 sequences, 20% to 25% seen once. The material sequenced was naive CD8+ T cells from blood, with Jurkat cell RNA spiked in. The receptors stem from a human donor in good health. Some libraries in this study had Jurkat cell RNA spiked in. Both conserved end residues are part of each CDR3. A D gene is named only where the DNA matches it firmly. Clone size is stated in some rows and not others, as once, few, many or a class when expanded.

>15|many|TRBD1|TRBV5-1|TRBJ1-5
CASSLAGQGNQPQHF
TGCGCCAGCAGCTTGGCAGGACAGGGCAATCAGCCCCAGCATTTT
>18|NA|NA|TRBV7-6|TRBJ2-4
CASSLAPVEEEAKNIQYF
TGCGCCAGCAGCTTAGCGCCGGTTGAGGAAGAGGCCAAAAACATTCAGTACTTC
>13|few|TRBD2|TRBV5-1|TRBJ2-7
CACKASGFYEQYF
TGCGCCTGCAAGGCTAGCGGCTTCTACGAGCAGTACTTC
>16|many|NA|TRBV4-3|TRBJ2-6
CASSLGTDSGANVLTF
TGCGCCAGCAGCCTAGGTACGGACTCTGGGGCCAACGTCCTGACTTTC
>17|few|NA|TRBV4-3|TRBJ2-1
CASSQDLRQGAYNEQFF
TGCGCCAGCAGCCAAGATCTAAGGCAGGGAGCCTACAATGAGCAGTTCTTC
>17|few|NA|TRBV20-1|TRBJ1-4
CSARGFQRGGTNEKLFF
TGCAGTGCTAGAGGATTCCAAAGAGGGGGGACTAATGAAAAACTGTTTTTT
>12|many|NA|TRBV20-1|TRBJ1-1
CSASDVITEAFF
TGCAGTGCTAGCGACGTGATCACTGAAGCTTTCTTT
>17|many|NA|TRBV13|TRBJ2-6
CASSPTGAGTGANVLTF
TGTGCCAGCAGCCCCACTGGGGCAGGGACTGGGGCCAACGTCCTGACTTTC
>14|many|NA|TRBV7-6|TRBJ1-5
CASSLGGDNQPQHF
TGTGCCAGCAGCTTAGGGGGGGATAATCAGCCCCAGCATTTT
>14|many|NA|TRBV20-1|TRBJ2-7
CSAAGRDDWYEQYF
TGCAGTGCTGCCGGGCGGGATGATTGGTACGAGCAGTACTTC